This TCR beta chain appears in the sequencing data of a study of T cell responses to AZD1222 COVID-19 vaccine. The CDR3 consists of 16 residues. Germline lookup yields CDR1 MDHEN and CDR2 SYDVKM. The junction had 8 bases not matched to a gene; V was cut back by 4 bases and J by 4 bases. The protocol was immunoSEQ multiplex PCR, while the TCRdb copy is restricted to in-frame clones and leaves out a portion. The table records 200,000 or so clones, 90% to 95% of them present only once. Findings and caveats of the study: Researchers took repertoire samples only after the peak T cell response had come. Breadth and depth of Spike-specific TCRs rose after two AZD1222 doses. Donors were mostly white British, more females; clonal diversity possibly underestimated.

Turning to this clone: The target antigen is unknown.

The sequence was collected from an adult in good health. The rearrangement joins TRBV28 to TRBJ2-1, with 9 bases fitting TRBD2. The sequencing used peripheral blood, collected on day 0 of AZD1222 vaccination. CDR3 sequence reads: CASSSKTSGLYNEQFF. In DNA, the CDR3 is TGTGCCAGCAGTTCCAAGACTAGCGGACTTTACAATGAGCAGTTCTTC.